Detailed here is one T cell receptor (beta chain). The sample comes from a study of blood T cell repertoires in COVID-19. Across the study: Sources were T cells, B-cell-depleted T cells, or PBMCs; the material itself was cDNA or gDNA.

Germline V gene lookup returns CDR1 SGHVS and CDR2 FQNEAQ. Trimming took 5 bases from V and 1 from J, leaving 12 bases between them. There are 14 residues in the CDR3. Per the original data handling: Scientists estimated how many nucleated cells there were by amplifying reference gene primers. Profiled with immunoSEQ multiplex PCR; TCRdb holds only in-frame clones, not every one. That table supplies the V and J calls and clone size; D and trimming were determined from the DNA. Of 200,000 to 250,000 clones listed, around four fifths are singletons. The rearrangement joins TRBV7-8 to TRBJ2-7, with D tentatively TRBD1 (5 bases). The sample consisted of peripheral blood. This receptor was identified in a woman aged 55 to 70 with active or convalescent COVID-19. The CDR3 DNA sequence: TGTGCCAGCAGCCCTCTTAGGGGATCCTACGAGCAGTACGTC. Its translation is CASSPLRGSYEQYV.